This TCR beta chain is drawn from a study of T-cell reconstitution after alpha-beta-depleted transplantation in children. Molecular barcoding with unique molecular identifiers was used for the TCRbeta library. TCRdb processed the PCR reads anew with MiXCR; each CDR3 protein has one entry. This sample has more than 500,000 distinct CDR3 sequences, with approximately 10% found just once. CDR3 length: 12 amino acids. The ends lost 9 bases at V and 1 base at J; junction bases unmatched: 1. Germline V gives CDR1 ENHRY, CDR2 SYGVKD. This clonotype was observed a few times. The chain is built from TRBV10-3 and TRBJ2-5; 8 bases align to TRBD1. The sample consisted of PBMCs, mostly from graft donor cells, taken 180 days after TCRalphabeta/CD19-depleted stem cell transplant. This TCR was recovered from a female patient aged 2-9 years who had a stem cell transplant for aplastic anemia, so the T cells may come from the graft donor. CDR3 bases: TGTGCCATGGGACAGGCCCAAGAGACCCAGTACTTC. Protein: CAMGQAQETQYF.